The TCR beta chain described here comes from a study of blood T cell repertoires in COVID-19. The ends were cut back, 6 bases at V and 4 bases at J, with 15 bases in the middle. The germline gives CDR1 MNHEY, CDR2 SVGAGI. This CDR3 has 14 amino acids. TCRdb keeps only in-frame clones here, not all; method: immunoSEQ multiplex PCR. The sample includes about 270,000 clones, roughly 89% of them seen just once. The study drew participants aged roughly 18 to 95 years from roughly 25 US areas. Participants' own reports of clinical history determined their cohort assignment. This chain uses TRBV6-5 with TRBJ1-1; perhaps TRBD1 as D (6 bases). This clonotype was sampled from a woman aged 60 to 75 who had recovered from COVID-19. Sequenced input: PBMCs or T cells enriched from blood (not recorded which). This chain's CDR3 is CASSNTGWGTEAFF. The CDR3 DNA is TGTGCCAGCAGCAATACAGGGTGGGGCACTGAAGCTTTCTTT.